The T cell receptor beta chain described here comes from a study of blood T cell repertoires in COVID-19. Produced via immunoSEQ multiplex PCR; TCRdb's table is partial and in-frame only. This sample carries tens of thousands of clones, 86% of them seen once, and the ten largest clones take over 6%. The CDR3 is 14 residues long. Trimming removed 5 bases at V and 10 bases at J, with 20 bases between. Per the germline V gene, CDR1 is KGHSH and CDR2 is LQKENI. This clonotype was obtained from a man aged 45-65 years with active COVID-19. The J gene is TRBJ1-2, the V gene TRBV18; D possibly corresponds to TRBD1 (5 bases). Sequences were obtained from peripheral blood. The CDR3 here is CASSSAGGREAYTF. Here the CDR3 DNA reads TGTGCCAGCTCATCGGCGGGGGGAAGGGAAGCCTACACCTTC.